This TCR beta chain was profiled in a study of blood T cells in healthy people across ages. The second PCR ran roughly 7 to 12 cycles with a sample-barcoded 5' primer and J-beta primers. One entry per CDR3 protein results from TCRdb running MiXCR on the 5' RACE reads. Of about 650,000 distinct CDR3 sequences detected, about 32% appear once; the ten largest clones hold approximately 15%. Germline CDR1 is SGHVS and CDR2 is FQNEAQ. The CDR3 has 15 amino acids. With 1 base removed from V and 7 bases from J, the gap between germline ends came to 17 bases. This clonotype was seen at least ten times. Its antigen is undetermined. Notes on the study in general: Donor CMV infection status was unknown, possibly confounding age-related changes in expanded clonotypes.

The V gene is TRBV7-8, the J gene TRBJ2-7, with D perhaps TRBD1 (5 bases). Sample: blood. The TCR comes from a woman older than 75 in good health. DNA for the CDR3: TGTGCCAGCAGCTTAGATCCAGGGCGCGCAGGGGAGCAGTACTTC. It yields the protein CASSLDPGRAGEQYF.